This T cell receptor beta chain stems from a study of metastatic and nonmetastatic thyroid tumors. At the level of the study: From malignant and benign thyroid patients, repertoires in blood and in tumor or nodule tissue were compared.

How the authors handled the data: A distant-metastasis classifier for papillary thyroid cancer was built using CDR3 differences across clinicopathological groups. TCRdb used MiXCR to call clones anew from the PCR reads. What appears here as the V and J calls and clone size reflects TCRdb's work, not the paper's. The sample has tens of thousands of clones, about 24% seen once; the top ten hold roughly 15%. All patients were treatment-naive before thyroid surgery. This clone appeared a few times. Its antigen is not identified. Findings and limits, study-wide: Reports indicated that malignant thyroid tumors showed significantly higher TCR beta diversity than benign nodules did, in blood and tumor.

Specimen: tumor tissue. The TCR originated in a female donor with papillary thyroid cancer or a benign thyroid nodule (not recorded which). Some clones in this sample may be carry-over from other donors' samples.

The CDR3 sequence is CASIATVLGGYTF. The CDR3 nucleotides are TGTGCCAGCATCGCTACAGTTTTGGGCGGCTACACCTTC. This chain connects TRBV6-1 to TRBJ1-2, with D unresolved. The CDR3 extends over 13 amino acids. V lost 7 bases, J lost 8 bases, and 17 bases lay in between. CDR1 MNHNS and CDR2 SASEGT come from the germline V gene.